Here is one TCR beta chain with its context. What it recognizes is unknown. This sample is part of a study of T cell responses to AZD1222 COVID-19 vaccine. General study findings and limits: The peak T cell response came first, and repertoires were sampled only after it.

The repertoire was sequenced with immunoSEQ multiplex PCR; TCRdb's copy has only in-frame clones and lacks some. The data contain 150,000 to 200,000 clones, 85% to 95% of them singletons. The CDR3 contains 16 residues. Deletions cut 1 base from V and 2 bases from J, with 14 bases between. Per germline, CDR1 SGHAT and CDR2 FQNNGV. This clonotype was obtained from an adult in good health. The chain joins TRBV11-2 to TRBJ1-1, with D tentatively TRBD1 (5 bases). This material consisted of peripheral blood, taken on day 0 of AZD1222 vaccination. The CDR3 DNA sequence: TGTGCCAGCAGCTTAGTCATGGGCCAGGGTAACACTGAAGCTTTCTTT. It specifies CASSLVMGQGNTEAFF.